Listed below are T cell receptor beta chains from one sample, sequenced in a study of T-cell memory formation after mild COVID-19. A single record per CDR3 protein comes from TCRdb applying MiXCR to the 5' RACE reads. The repertoire holds 200,000 or so distinct CDR3 sequences, with approximately 16% as singletons. Source material: PBMCs or a T cell subset sorted from them (not recorded which). Receptors originate from an adult woman who had mild COVID-19 (a few samples of this study predate the infection). Cell type and time point are not known. CDR3s include the opening cysteine and the closing phenylalanine or tryptophan. Each record gives: J gene, clone size, V gene, D gene, CDR3 protein, CDR3 DNA. The D gene is left open where the match is weak. Rows give clone size only sometimes, using once, few, many, or a class for an expanded clone.

j_gene: TRBJ1-2; abundance: NA; v_gene: TRBV20-1; d_gene: TRBD1; CDR3aa: CSATGTANYGYTF; CDR3nt: TGCAGTGCTACAGGGACAGCTAACTATGGCTACACCTTC
j_gene: TRBJ1-2; abundance: NA; v_gene: TRBV30; d_gene: NA; CDR3aa: CAWSPLGGHNYGYTF; CDR3nt: TGTGCCTGGAGTCCTCTTGGGGGTCATAACTATGGCTACACCTTC
j_gene: TRBJ2-5; abundance: NA; v_gene: TRBV4-2; d_gene: NA; CDR3aa: CASSQEGGLQETQYF; CDR3nt: TGTGCCAGCAGCCAAGAAGGGGGGCTCCAAGAGACCCAGTACTTC
j_gene: TRBJ2-3; abundance: NA; v_gene: TRBV2; d_gene: TRBD2; CDR3aa: CASSEGTSRRTDTQYF; CDR3nt: TGTGCCAGCAGTGAAGGGACTAGTAGGCGCACAGATACGCAGTATTTT
j_gene: TRBJ2-7; abundance: few; v_gene: TRBV18; d_gene: NA; CDR3aa: CASSPNPGPSSYEQYF; CDR3nt: TGTGCCAGCTCACCAAATCCGGGGCCCAGCTCCTACGAGCAGTACTTC
j_gene: TRBJ2-7; abundance: many; v_gene: TRBV12-3/TRBV12-4; d_gene: TRBD1; CDR3aa: CASSLGGTGTYEQYF; CDR3nt: TGTGCCAGCAGTCTCGGCGGGACAGGTACCTACGAGCAGTACTTC
j_gene: TRBJ1-1; abundance: NA; v_gene: TRBV7-2; d_gene: NA; CDR3aa: CASTKIGNTEAFF; CDR3nt: TGTGCCAGCACCAAGATAGGGAACACTGAAGCTTTCTTT
j_gene: TRBJ2-1; abundance: NA; v_gene: TRBV7-2; d_gene: NA; CDR3aa: CASSGRGAGDSYNEQFF; CDR3nt: TGTGCCAGCAGCGGCCGGGGGGCGGGCGACTCCTACAATGAGCAGTTCTTC
j_gene: TRBJ1-3; abundance: NA; v_gene: TRBV4-2; d_gene: NA; CDR3aa: CASSLDLNGGNTIYF; CDR3nt: TGTGCCAGCAGCCTAGACTTGAACGGGGGAAACACCATATATTTT
j_gene: TRBJ2-3; abundance: NA; v_gene: TRBV4-1; d_gene: TRBD1; CDR3aa: CASSKTGGGTDTQYF; CDR3nt: TGCGCCAGCAGCAAGACAGGGGGAGGCACAGATACGCAGTATTTT
j_gene: TRBJ1-2; abundance: NA; v_gene: TRBV9; d_gene: NA; CDR3aa: CASSPANYGYTF; CDR3nt: TGTGCCAGCAGCCCCGCTAACTATGGCTACACCTTC
j_gene: TRBJ2-2; abundance: NA; v_gene: TRBV20-1; d_gene: TRBD1; CDR3aa: CSATRQGRTGELFF; CDR3nt: TGCAGTGCTACAAGACAGGGGAGGACCGGGGAGCTGTTTTTT
j_gene: TRBJ2-2; abundance: few; v_gene: TRBV4-2; d_gene: TRBD2; CDR3aa: CASSYSSGGNTGELFF; CDR3nt: TGTGCCAGCAGTTATAGCAGCGGGGGCAACACCGGGGAGCTGTTTTTT
j_gene: TRBJ2-2; abundance: NA; v_gene: TRBV5-1; d_gene: NA; CDR3aa: CASSLNVPRTGQGLFF; CDR3nt: TGCGCCAGCAGCCTGAATGTCCCGAGAACGGGGCAGGGGCTGTTTTTT
j_gene: TRBJ2-7; abundance: NA; v_gene: TRBV27; d_gene: NA; CDR3aa: CASSWDGSATTYEQYF; CDR3nt: TGTGCCAGCAGTTGGGACGGGAGCGCTACCACCTACGAGCAGTACTTC
j_gene: TRBJ2-1; abundance: NA; v_gene: TRBV7-8; d_gene: NA; CDR3aa: CASSTTDSRHSYNEQFF; CDR3nt: TGTGCCAGCAGCACGACTGATAGCCGACACTCCTACAATGAGCAGTTCTTC
j_gene: TRBJ2-5; abundance: NA; v_gene: TRBV15; d_gene: TRBD1; CDR3aa: CATSGNRGGETQYF; CDR3nt: TGTGCCACCAGCGGGAACAGGGGTGGTGAGACCCAGTACTTC
j_gene: TRBJ1-1; abundance: few; v_gene: TRBV20-1; d_gene: NA; CDR3aa: CSAEASPVEAFF; CDR3nt: TGCAGTGCTGAGGCGTCCCCTGTTGAAGCTTTCTTT
j_gene: TRBJ1-6; abundance: NA; v_gene: TRBV5-6; d_gene: NA; CDR3aa: CASSSRDLNSPLHF; CDR3nt: TGTGCCAGCAGCTCGCGGGACCTAAATTCACCCCTCCACTTT
j_gene: TRBJ2-7; abundance: NA; v_gene: TRBV5-4; d_gene: NA; CDR3aa: CASSLGRDSYEQYF; CDR3nt: TGTGCCAGCAGCTTGGGGCGGGACTCCTACGAGCAGTACTTC
j_gene: TRBJ1-2; abundance: NA; v_gene: TRBV27; d_gene: NA; CDR3aa: CASGEMRGSGYTF; CDR3nt: TGTGCCAGCGGCGAAATGAGGGGGAGTGGCTACACCTTC
j_gene: TRBJ2-3; abundance: NA; v_gene: TRBV19; d_gene: NA; CDR3aa: CASSPGQRTDTQYF; CDR3nt: TGTGCCAGTAGCCCGGGCCAGCGCACAGATACGCAGTATTTT
j_gene: TRBJ2-3; abundance: NA; v_gene: TRBV20-1; d_gene: TRBD2; CDR3aa: CSARAGGSTDTQYF; CDR3nt: TGCAGTGCTAGAGCGGGGGGGAGCACAGATACGCAGTATTTT
j_gene: TRBJ1-6; abundance: NA; v_gene: TRBV2; d_gene: NA; CDR3aa: CASRVQGIGNSPLHF; CDR3nt: TGTGCCAGCAGGGTACAGGGTATAGGTAATTCACCCCTCCACTTT
j_gene: TRBJ1-5; abundance: many; v_gene: TRBV12-3/TRBV12-4; d_gene: NA; CDR3aa: CASNGQYSNQPQHF; CDR3nt: TGTGCCAGCAATGGACAGTATAGCAATCAGCCCCAGCATTTT
j_gene: TRBJ1-6; abundance: few; v_gene: TRBV24-1; d_gene: NA; CDR3aa: CATSPSPLHF; CDR3nt: TGTGCCACCTCGCCTTCACCCCTCCACTTT
j_gene: TRBJ1-2; abundance: many; v_gene: TRBV20-1; d_gene: TRBD1; CDR3aa: CSATNRGVYGYTF; CDR3nt: TGCAGTGCGACTAACAGGGGTGTCTATGGCTACACCTTC
j_gene: TRBJ1-6; abundance: NA; v_gene: TRBV30; d_gene: NA; CDR3aa: CAWSAGPYNSPLHF; CDR3nt: TGTGCCTGGAGTGCAGGGCCCTATAATTCACCCCTCCACTTT
j_gene: TRBJ2-5; abundance: NA; v_gene: TRBV18; d_gene: TRBD2; CDR3aa: CASSPAYTGTSGQETQYF; CDR3nt: TGTGCCAGCTCACCAGCTTACACCGGGACTAGCGGCCAAGAGACCCAGTACTTC